This section outlines one TCR beta chain sequence together with its context. Its cognate antigen is unknown. Every contributor of samples was a Caucasian grown-up residing in Nashville, Tennessee. A CD45RA-negative memory subset and a CD45RA+ naive subset were separated from the CD4+ cells. V lost 6 bases, J lost 3 bases, and 14 bases lay in between. CDR1 and CDR2 from the germline V gene are KGHSH and LQKENI. The CDR3 consists of 15 residues. The sample comes from a study of shared clonotypes between healthy human individuals. On the study more broadly: A couple of female and a few male donors aged 18 to 49 were enrolled. Study-wide points: Blood was the sole source, and tissue repertoires probably differ.

Profiled with immunoSEQ multiplex PCR; TCRdb holds only in-frame clones, not every one. The data hold 2.3 million or so clones, with just over 90% observed a single time. The gene calls are TRBV18 and TRBJ2-2, with D possibly matching TRBD1 (6 bases). The TCR was taken from a man aged 18-30 years in good health. Some clones in this sample may be carry-over from other donors' samples. Sequenced: naive CD4+ T cells from PBMCs. Sample subset: CD45RA+ positively selected. The CDR3 DNA is TGTGCCAGCTCCGGAAGGCAGGGGCACACCGGGGAGCTGTTTTTT. As protein: CASSGRQGHTGELFF.